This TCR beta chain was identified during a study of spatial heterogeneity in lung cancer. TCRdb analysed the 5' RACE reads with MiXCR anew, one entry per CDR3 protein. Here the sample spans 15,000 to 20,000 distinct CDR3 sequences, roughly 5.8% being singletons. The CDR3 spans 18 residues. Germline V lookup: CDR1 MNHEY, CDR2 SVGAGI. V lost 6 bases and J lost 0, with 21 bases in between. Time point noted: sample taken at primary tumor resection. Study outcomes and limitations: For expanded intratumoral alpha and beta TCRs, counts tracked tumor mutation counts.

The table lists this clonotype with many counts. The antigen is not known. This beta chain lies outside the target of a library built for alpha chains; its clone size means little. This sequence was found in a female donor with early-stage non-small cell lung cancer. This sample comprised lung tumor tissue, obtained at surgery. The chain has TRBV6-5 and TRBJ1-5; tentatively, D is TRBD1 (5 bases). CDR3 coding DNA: TGTGCCAGCAGCCCCCGAGGCAGGGTCTTATATAGCAATCAGCCCCAGCATTTT. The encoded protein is CASSPRGRVLYSNQPQHF.